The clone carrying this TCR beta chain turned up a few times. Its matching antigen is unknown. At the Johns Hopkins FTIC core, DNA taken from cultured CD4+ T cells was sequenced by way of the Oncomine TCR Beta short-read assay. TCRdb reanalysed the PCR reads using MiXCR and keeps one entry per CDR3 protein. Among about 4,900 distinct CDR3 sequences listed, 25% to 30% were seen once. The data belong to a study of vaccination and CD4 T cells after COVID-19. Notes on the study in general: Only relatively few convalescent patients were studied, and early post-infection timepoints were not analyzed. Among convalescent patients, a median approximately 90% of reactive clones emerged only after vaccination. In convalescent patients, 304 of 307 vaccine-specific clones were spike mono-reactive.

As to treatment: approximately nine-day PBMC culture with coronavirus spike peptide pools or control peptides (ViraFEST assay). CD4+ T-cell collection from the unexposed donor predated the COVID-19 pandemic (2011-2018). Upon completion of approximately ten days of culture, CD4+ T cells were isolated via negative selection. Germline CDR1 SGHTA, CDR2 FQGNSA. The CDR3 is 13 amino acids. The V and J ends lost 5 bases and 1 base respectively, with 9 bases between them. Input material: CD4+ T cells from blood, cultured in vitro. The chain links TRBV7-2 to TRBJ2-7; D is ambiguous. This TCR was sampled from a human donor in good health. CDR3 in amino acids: CASSAYTSYEQYF. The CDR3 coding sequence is TGTGCCAGCAGCGCCTACACATCCTACGAGCAGTACTTC.